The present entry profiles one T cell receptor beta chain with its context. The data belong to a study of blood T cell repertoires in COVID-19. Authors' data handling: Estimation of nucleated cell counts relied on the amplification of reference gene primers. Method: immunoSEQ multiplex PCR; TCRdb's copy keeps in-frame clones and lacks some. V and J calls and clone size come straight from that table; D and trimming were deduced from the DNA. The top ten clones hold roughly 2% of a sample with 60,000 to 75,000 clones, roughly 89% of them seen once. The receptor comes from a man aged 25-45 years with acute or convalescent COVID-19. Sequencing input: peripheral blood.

The CDR3 protein is CAWALTGPTNEKLFF. The CDR3 DNA is TGTGCCTGGGCCCTGACAGGTCCAACTAATGAAAAACTGTTTTTT. The genes are TRBV30 and TRBJ1-4; tentative D call: TRBD1 (6 bases). The CDR3 runs to 15 residues. V lost 5 bases and J 0 bases, leaving 13 bases between the germline ends. Germline CDR1 and CDR2: GTSNPN and SVGIG (reference sequence).